This T cell receptor beta chain is drawn from a study of cytomegalovirus exposure and HLA in healthy donors. The primer mix had 60 Vbeta and 13 Jbeta primers. TCRdb's copy holds only in-frame clones and misses some; the assay was immunoSEQ multiplex PCR. Among 95,000 to 110,000 clones, more than 65% were seen once, and the ten largest hold over 9%. Comments on this clone: No antigen is known for it.

General study findings and limits: An analysis done earlier found most TCR beta V segments productive about 90% or about 30% of the time. Later on, an analysis found that several of the most significant clusters appeared to be linked to common viral pathogens, which included parvovirus B19.

Sequencing input: PBMCs. This TCR was sampled from a woman between 18 and 30 years old in good health and CMV-seropositive.

CDR3 sequence (DNA): TGCAGCGTTGAAAACAGGGACTATGGCTACACCTTC. Its protein is CSVENRDYGYTF. The V and J genes are TRBV29-1 and TRBJ1-2; D is possibly TRBD1 (6 bases). V lost 2 bases and J 3 bases, leaving 7 bases between the germline ends. The CDR3 is 12 residues long. Germline-derived CDR1 and CDR2 are SQVTM and ANQGSEA.